Below, one T cell receptor beta chain is given with its context. This entry comes from a study of blood T cell repertoires in COVID-19. Study details: The study drew acute and convalescent COVID-19 samples from the United States, Italy and Spain. T cells, B-cell-depleted T cells, or PBMCs supplied cDNA or gDNA.

Repertoires were generated with immunoSEQ multiplex PCR, while TCRdb's copy carries only in-frame clones and drops some. The sample contains tens of thousands of clones, 90% of which appear only once. The CDR3 covers 18 residues. CDR1 is KGHSH and CDR2 is LQKENI in the germline V gene. Trimming left V 3 bases short and J 1 base short, with 19 bases between. The sequence was obtained from a woman of 80 years or more with acute or convalescent COVID-19. V gene TRBV18 combines with J gene TRBJ1-3; maybe TRBD1 (6 bases). The sequenced sample was peripheral blood. DNA of the CDR3: TGTGCCAGCTCACCCGCCTTACCGGGACATCTGTCTGGAAACACCATATATTTT. The encoded protein is CASSPALPGHLSGNTIYF. The full variable domain, rest sourced from reference TRBV18 and TRBJ1-3, is NAGVMQNPRHLVRRRGQEARLRCSPMKGHSHVYWYRQLPEEGLKFMVYLQKENIIDESGMPKERFSAEFPKEGPSILRIQQVVRGDSAAYFCASSPALPGHLSGNTIYFGEGSWLTVV.